Shown below are 18 T cell receptor beta chains from a single sample sequenced in a study of cytomegalovirus exposure and HLA in healthy donors. Primers included in the PCR were 60 Vbeta and 13 Jbeta primers. Clones were sequenced by immunoSEQ multiplex PCR, and TCRdb holds only the in-frame ones, with some missing. There are approximately 90,000 clones in the sample; about 73% occur only once, and about 15% lies in the top ten. The sequencing sample was made of PBMCs. These TCRs come from a woman in her 50s in good health and CMV-seropositive.

The chain uses TRBV9 and TRBJ2-5; 7 nucleotides match TRBD1. V was pared by 4 bases and J by 2 bases, with 8 bases of the junction left unmatched. CDR1 is SGDLS, CDR2 YYNGEE, per germline. The CDR3 extends over 15 amino acids. As DNA, the CDR3 is TGTGCCAGCAGCACCCGACAGGGAAGACAAGAGACCCAGTACTTC. It codes for CASSTRQGRQETQYF.

In regard to this clone: The same CDR3 can be traced to other DNA sequences in this sample. The J gene is TRBJ2-7, the V gene TRBV5-1; 14 nucleotides align to TRBD2. Germline trimming cut 3 bases from V and 1 base from J; bases unmatched to any gene: 3. The germline V gene encodes CDR1 SGHRS and CDR2 YFSETQ. The CDR3 runs 16 residues. The CDR3, as DNA: TGCGCCAGCAGCTACGGACTAGCGGGGGGATCCTACGAGCAGTACTTC. Its translation: CASSYGLAGGSYEQYF.

This rearrangement joins TRBV5-1 to TRBJ1-4; the D is unclear. This CDR3 region has 13 residues. Germline values: CDR1 SGHRS, CDR2 YFSETQ. Deletions cut 5 bases from V and 8 bases from J, with 13 bases between. The CDR3 protein is CASRSLSLEKLFF. CDR3 DNA sequence: TGCGCCAGCAGATCACTGTCTCTGGAAAAACTGTTTTTT.

This sequence joins TRBV6-1 and TRBJ2-7; no firm D call. In germline, CDR1 is MNHNS, CDR2 SASEGT. The CDR3 totals 14 residues. Trimming left V 2 bases short and J 1 base short, with 9 bases between. The CDR3 here is CASSEIAGSYEQYF. The CDR3 DNA reads TGTGCCAGCAGTGAAATAGCCGGATCCTACGAGCAGTACTTC.

J is TRBJ2-5 and V is TRBV7-9; 9 bases are a match to TRBD1. The germline gives CDR1 SEHNR, CDR2 FQNEAQ (reference sequence). The CDR3 contains 15 residues. The V segment lost 1 base and the J segment 11 bases; nucleotides outside the gene matches: 11. This chain's CDR3 is CASSLDLTGGQEQYF. The CDR3 DNA reads as TGTGCCAGCAGCTTAGACCTCACAGGGGGCCAAGAGCAGTACTTC.

This clone was seen more than once but under ten times. The V and J genes are TRBV5-1 and TRBJ1-1, with D perhaps TRBD1 (6 bases). Trimming left V 0 bases short and J 5 bases short, with 23 bases between. Germline V lookup: CDR1 SGHRS, CDR2 YFSETQ. The CDR3 contains 18 residues. As DNA, the CDR3 is TGCGCCAGCAGCTTGGTTGCCCCTTTTCGACAGGCTGGGACTGAAGCTTTCTTT. This gives the protein CASSLVAPFRQAGTEAFF.

The V gene is TRBV9, the J gene TRBJ2-2, with 8 bases lining up with TRBD2. The CDR3 covers 16 residues. The J segment lost 4 bases and the V segment lost 0 bases, leaving 5 bases of the junction unmatched. Germline values: CDR1 SGDLS, CDR2 YYNGEE. The CDR3 sequence is CASSVVISGITGELFF. CDR3 DNA: TGTGCCAGCAGCGTAGTGATTAGCGGGATCACCGGGGAGCTGTTTTTT.

The rearrangement joins TRBV5-6 to TRBJ2-7, with 9 bases that match TRBD1. Germline CDR1 is SGHDT and CDR2 is YYEEEE. CDR3 length: 14 residues. V lost 2 bases, J lost 6 bases, and 6 bases stayed unmatched. The CDR3 DNA reads as TGTGCCAGCAGCTTTGGGGACAGGGACTCCGAGCAGTACTTC. Protein sequence: CASSFGDRDSEQYF.

The rearrangement links TRBV21-1 to TRBJ2-2; the D segment call TRBD2 is taken from the table without a DNA check. TRBV21-1 is noted as a pseudogene. This CDR3 is 15 amino acids long. CDR3 coding DNA: TGTGCCAGCAGCAAAAGAGCCGGGAAAGCCGGGGAGCTGTTTTTT. The encoded protein is CASSKRAGKAGELFF.

A single count supports this clone. This chain connects TRBV23-1 to TRBJ2-7; 7 bases map to TRBD1. TRBV23-1 is annotated as an ORF whose role is uncertain. CDR3 length: 15 residues. After removal of 7 bases from V and 3 bases from J, the junction contained 12 bases not matched to a gene. In DNA form, the CDR3 reads TGCGCCAGCATTGCCGGGACAGAGATAATCTACGAGCAGTACTTC. Its translation: CASIAGTEIIYEQYF.

The chain uses TRBV28 and TRBJ1-5, with 9 bases that match TRBD1. CDR1 is MDHEN, CDR2 SYDVKM, per germline. The CDR3 runs to 14 residues. The V gene end was trimmed by 4 bases and the J gene end by 7 bases; junction bases not matched to a gene: 5. CDR3 in DNA: TGTGCCAGCAGTTCGGACAGGGGAGGACAGCCCCAGCATTTT. Translating gives CASSSDRGGQPQHF.

The V and J genes are TRBV5-4 and TRBJ1-2; weak D call: TRBD1 (5 bases). Germline V gene data show CDR1 as SGHNT and CDR2 as YYREEE (reference sequence). CDR3 length equals 15 residues. V was trimmed by 3 bases and J by 6 bases, leaving 18 bases between them. The CDR3 is CASSWSRQGLDGYTF. The CDR3 DNA reads TGTGCCAGCAGCTGGAGTCGGCAGGGTTTGGATGGCTACACCTTC.

The chain links TRBV18 to TRBJ2-1, with 12 bases identical to TRBD2. This CDR3 spans 17 amino acids. J gave up 0 bases and V 3 bases, and 3 bases lay outside the gene matches. Per the germline V gene, CDR1 is KGHSH and CDR2 is LQKENI. CDR3 loop: CASSPTSGRSSYNEQFF. The CDR3 DNA reads TGTGCCAGCTCACCTACTAGCGGGAGGAGCTCCTACAATGAGCAGTTCTTC.

The V call is TRBV28, the J call TRBJ1-6, with 12 bases fitting TRBD1. With 6 bases clipped from V and 8 bases from J, the junction kept 11 bases outside the gene matches. CDR3 length equals 17 residues. Germline CDR1 reads MDHEN; CDR2 reads SYDVKM. The CDR3: CASRNARDRGPDSPLHF. The CDR3 DNA reads TGTGCCAGCAGAAACGCTCGGGACAGGGGGCCCGATTCACCCCTCCACTTT.

V usage is TRBV29-1 and J usage is TRBJ2-7, with 13 bases identical to TRBD2. The CDR3 is 14 amino acids. CDR1 is SQVTM and CDR2 is ANQGSEA in the germline V gene. With V trimmed by 3 bases and J by 7 bases, 6 bases remained unmatched. As DNA, the CDR3 is TGCAGCGTTGACTCCGGGACTAGCGGGAAAGAGCAGTACTTC. Protein product: CSVDSGTSGKEQYF.

V usage is TRBV5-1 and J usage is TRBJ2-7, with TRBD2 matching over 10 bases. Trimming cost V 5 bases and J 1 base; bases outside gene matches: 12. The CDR3 runs 17 residues. CDR1 and CDR2 from the germline V gene are SGHRS and YFSETQ. CDR3: CASSVELAGDWSYEQYF. The CDR3 region has the DNA TGCGCCAGCAGTGTCGAGCTAGCGGGAGATTGGTCCTACGAGCAGTACTTC. The whole variable domain, remainder taken from reference TRBV5-1 and TRBJ2-7, is KAGVTQTPRYLIKTRGQQVTLSCSPISGHRSVSWYQQTPGQGLQFLFEYFSETQRNKGNFPGRFSGRQFSNSRSEMNVSTLELGDSALYLCASSVELAGDWSYEQYFGPGTRLTVT.

The chain links TRBV6-1 to TRBJ1-1; a possible D gene is TRBD1 (5 bases). The V gene's germline CDR1 is MNHNS and CDR2 SASEGT. The ends were cut back, 6 bases at V and 0 bases at J, with 8 bases in the middle. This CDR3 is 13 amino acids long. The CDR3 DNA follows: TGTGCCAGCAGGGGGCCGGTGAACACTGAAGCTTTCTTT. Its protein is CASRGPVNTEAFF.

J is TRBJ1-1 and V is TRBV19; D possibly corresponds to TRBD1 (5 bases). V lost 6 bases and J lost 4, with 18 bases in between. The CDR3 extends over 15 amino acids. Germline V CDR1 and CDR2: LNHDA, SQIVND (reference sequence). CDR3 sequence: CASSANVGLFTEAFF. CDR3 bases: TGTGCCAGTAGCGCCAACGTGGGGCTGTTCACTGAAGCTTTCTTT.